The rows below give T cell receptor beta chains drawn from one sample of a study of cytomegalovirus exposure and HLA in healthy donors. Produced via immunoSEQ multiplex PCR; TCRdb's table is partial and in-frame only. The profile covers 98,000 or so clones, with over 9% appearing a single time and about 5.7% taken by the ten largest. The sample consisted of PBMCs. These receptor sequences come from a man aged 40-49 years in good health and CMV-seropositive. Both conserved end residues are part of each CDR3. The D gene is left open where the match is weak. A row's size may be missing; if present it is once, few, many or a size class.

j_call v_call clone_size d_call cdr3_nt cdr3_aa
TRBJ2-1 TRBV9 few TRBD2 TGTGCCAGCAGCGTAGAACCGGGAGGGAGCTCCTACAATGAGCAGTTCTTC CASSVEPGGSSYNEQFF
TRBJ1-3 TRBV4-1 . . TGCGCCAGCAGCCAAGGGCAGGCTACTGGAAACACCATATATTTT CASSQGQATGNTIYF
TRBJ2-6 TRBV7-6 . TRBD1 TGTGCCAGCAGCCCTTCTCAGGGGGCGTCGGGGGCCAACGTCCTGACTTTC CASSPSQGASGANVLTF
TRBJ2-5 TRBV28 . . TGTGCCAGCAGTTCAGGGGACGGCCAGACCCAGTACTTC CASSSGDGQTQYF
TRBJ2-7 TRBV28 few . TGTGCCAGCAGTTTCCCCACACCCAGCGAGCAGTACTTC CASSFPTPSEQYF
TRBJ1-1 TRBV4-1 . TRBD1 TGCGCCAGCAGCCAAGAAAGTCCCGGGACAGGGATGAACACTGAAGCTTTCTTT CASSQESPGTGMNTEAFF
TRBJ2-6 TRBV5-1 few . TGCGCCAGCAGCTTGGTCATGGGGGGGCTTGGGGCCAACGTCCTGACTTTC CASSLVMGGLGANVLTF
TRBJ1-2 TRBV7-8 . . TGTGCCAGCAGCTTATCACAGGGCGGGTATGGCTACACCTTC CASSLSQGGYGYTF
TRBJ1-3 TRBV15 few . TGTGCCAGCCGACACGGGGACACTGGAAACACCATATATTTT CASRHGDTGNTIYF
TRBJ2-1 TRBV28 few TRBD2 TGTGCCAGCAGTTTATTGAGACTAGCGGGAGGGAAAAACAATGAGCAGTTCTTC CASSLLRLAGGKNNEQFF
TRBJ2-5 TRBV29-1 . . TGCAGCGTAGGAGACCGGATGGTAATAGAGACCCAGTACTTC CSVGDRMVIETQYF
TRBJ1-5 TRBV15 . . TGTGCCACCAGCAGAGATCCTCTTCAGCCCCAGCATTTT CATSRDPLQPQHF
TRBJ2-2 TRBV23-1 few . TGCGCCAGCAGTCGGGCCCACGGGGAGCTGTTTTTT CASSRAHGELFF
TRBJ2-1 TRBV7-9 . . TGTGCCAGCAGCTTGGCGACAGGCAGCTCCTACAATGAGCAGTTCTTC CASSLATGSSYNEQFF